This is a list of T cell receptor beta chains from one sample in a study of T-cell reconstitution after alpha-beta-depleted transplantation in children. MiXCR, run by TCRdb on the PCR reads, gives a single entry per CDR3 protein. The data show approximately 97,000 distinct CDR3 sequences, about 6.8% seen once. The specimen was PBMCs, collected before TCRalphabeta/CD19-depleted stem cell transplant. Source of these receptors: a boy aged 2 to 9 with acute lymphoblastic leukemia, due to receive a stem cell transplant. CDR3s include the opening cysteine and the closing phenylalanine or tryptophan. A D gene is named only where the DNA matches it firmly. Part of the rows lack a size; the others show once, few, many or a class for expanded clones.

TRBJ2-5 | TRBV27 | . | few | CASSYEAGEWETQYF | TGTGCCAGCAGTTACGAAGCCGGGGAATGGGAGACCCAGTACTTC
TRBJ2-1 | TRBV3-1 | TRBD2 | few | CASSQDMVRGGPRRNEQFF | TGTGCCAGCAGCCAAGATATGGTGCGGGGGGGCCCCCGCAGGAATGAGCAGTTCTTC
TRBJ2-1 | TRBV4-2 | . | many | CASSQDWTEQTYNEQFF | TGTGCCAGCAGCCAAGACTGGACAGAACAAACCTACAATGAGCAGTTCTTC
TRBJ2-7 | TRBV20-1 | . | few | CSARERRGLVYEQYF | TGCAGTGCTAGAGAGCGCAGGGGTTTGGTCTACGAGCAGTACTTC
TRBJ2-1 | TRBV5-5 | TRBD2 | many | CASDGTSARSYNEQFF | TGTGCCAGCGACGGGACTAGCGCCAGGTCCTACAATGAGCAGTTCTTC
TRBJ2-1 | TRBV5-1 | . | many | CASSFKRGGIASSYNEQFF | TGCGCCAGCAGCTTTAAGAGAGGGGGAATAGCAAGCTCCTACAATGAGCAGTTCTTC
TRBJ2-1 | TRBV5-1 | . | many | CASSIDGGNEQFF | TGCGCCAGCAGCATCGACGGAGGCAATGAGCAGTTCTTC
TRBJ1-2 | TRBV5-1 | . | many | CASSAHGYTF | TGCGCCAGCAGCGCCCATGGCTACACCTTC
TRBJ1-4 | TRBV20-1 | TRBD1 | . | CSAHGQGRNEKLFF | TGCAGTGCGCACGGACAGGGGCGAAATGAAAAACTGTTTTTT
TRBJ1-5 | TRBV7-2 | . | many | CASSFRRNQPQHF | TGTGCCAGCAGCTTCCGGCGAAATCAGCCCCAGCATTTT
TRBJ2-7 | TRBV12-3/TRBV12-4 | TRBD1 | . | CASSPWTGNYEQYF | TGTGCCAGCAGTCCGTGGACAGGTAACTACGAGCAGTACTTC
TRBJ2-3 | TRBV3-1 | . | . | CASSPPPRGPRTDTQYF | TGTGCCAGCAGCCCTCCCCCCCGGGGGCCTCGGACAGATACGCAGTATTTT
TRBJ1-4 | TRBV7-9 | . | many | CASSALGGDEKLFF | TGTGCCAGCAGCGCCCTCGGGGGAGACGAAAAACTGTTTTTT
TRBJ2-7 | TRBV12-3/TRBV12-4 | . | . | CASSFRLLYEQYF | TGTGCCAGCAGTTTCCGCCTTCTCTACGAGCAGTACTTC
TRBJ2-3 | TRBV6-1 | . | . | CASSGPTGQSTDTQYF | TGTGCCAGCAGTGGCCCTACAGGACAGAGCACAGATACGCAGTATTTT
TRBJ1-1 | TRBV12-3/TRBV12-4 | . | many | CASSFEVSNTEAFF | TGTGCCAGCAGTTTCGAGGTGTCTAACACTGAAGCTTTCTTT
TRBJ2-6 | TRBV4-3 | . | many | CASSQGSQANVLTF | TGCGCCAGCAGCCAGGGTTCGCAGGCCAACGTCCTGACTTTC
TRBJ1-1 | TRBV12-3/TRBV12-4 | . | . | CASSHIISGEMNTEAFF | TGTGCCAGCAGCCATATTATCTCAGGGGAGATGAACACTGAAGCTTTCTTT
TRBJ2-3 | TRBV5-6 | . | . | CASSFLSGTSTDTQYF | TGTGCCAGCAGCTTTCTGTCCGGGACGAGCACAGATACGCAGTATTTT
TRBJ1-4 | TRBV9 | . | . | CASSAGAHEKLFF | TGTGCCAGCAGCGCGGGCGCGCACGAAAAACTGTTTTTT
TRBJ1-2 | TRBV5-6 | . | many | CASSFMSRRGGYTF | TGTGCCAGCAGCTTTATGAGCCGGAGGGGGGGCTACACCTTC
TRBJ1-5 | TRBV20-1 | . | many | CSAVVLGSDQPQHF | TGCAGTGCCGTCGTGTTGGGGTCTGATCAGCCCCAGCATTTT
TRBJ2-3 | TRBV20-1 | . | many | CSAPTLAGRTDTQYF | TGCAGTGCTCCGACCCTGGCGGGGCGCACAGATACGCAGTATTTT
TRBJ2-1 | TRBV11-3 | TRBD1 | . | CASSRTGTGLNEQFF | TGTGCCAGCAGCCGAACCGGGACAGGGCTCAATGAGCAGTTCTTC
TRBJ2-3 | TRBV7-6 | TRBD2 | . | CASSFEAGGSDTQYF | TGTGCCAGCAGCTTCGAAGCGGGGGGCTCAGATACGCAGTATTTT
TRBJ1-1 | TRBV20-1 | TRBD1 | . | CSATTGRVNTEAFF | TGCAGTGCTACGACAGGGAGGGTGAACACTGAAGCTTTCTTT
TRBJ1-5 | TRBV2 | . | many | CASSESRGPQHF | TGTGCCAGCAGTGAGTCAAGGGGTCCCCAGCATTTT
TRBJ2-3 | TRBV6-4 | . | many | CASSPEADATDTQYF | TGTGCCAGCAGTCCGGAGGCAGACGCCACAGATACGCAGTATTTT
TRBJ2-7 | TRBV12-3/TRBV12-4 | . | . | CASTSRGAGREQYF | TGTGCCAGCACCTCGAGAGGGGCAGGGAGAGAGCAGTACTTC
TRBJ2-5 | TRBV27 | . | . | CASIDSRGGQETQYF | TGTGCCAGCATCGACTCCAGGGGAGGGCAAGAGACCCAGTACTTC
TRBJ2-1 | TRBV7-2 | . | many | CASSLESKEQFF | TGTGCCAGCAGCTTAGAATCCAAAGAGCAGTTCTTC
TRBJ2-3 | TRBV3-1 | TRBD2 | . | CASSPTSPGGPNTQYF | TGTGCCAGCAGCCCTACCTCGCCGGGGGGGCCCAATACGCAGTATTTT
TRBJ1-4 | TRBV13 | . | few | CASSFGREKLFF | TGTGCCAGCAGCTTCGGGCGTGAAAAACTGTTTTTT
TRBJ2-7 | TRBV13 | TRBD1 | many | CASRQGASYEQYF | TGTGCCAGCCGACAGGGGGCTAGCTACGAGCAGTACTTC
TRBJ1-1 | TRBV11-1 | TRBD1 | . | CASSLAGRQGWTEAFF | TGTGCCAGCAGCTTAGCAGGGAGACAGGGATGGACTGAAGCTTTCTTT
TRBJ2-2 | TRBV20-1 | . | many | CSARDSRLNTGELFF | TGCAGTGCTAGAGATTCCCGCCTGAACACCGGGGAGCTGTTTTTT
TRBJ1-1 | TRBV7-8 | . | many | CASTLGGKDTEAFF | TGTGCCAGCACCCTCGGGGGGAAGGACACTGAAGCTTTCTTT